This T cell receptor beta chain was profiled in a study of OX40 agonist ivuxolimab in advanced cancers. Study details: Ivuxolimab, an agonist antibody against OX40 (CD134), was given to patients. Every 2 weeks, ivuxolimab was infused into the patients intravenously at between 0.01 and 10 mg/kg.

CDR3 length: 14 amino acids. The germline CDR1 and CDR2 sequences are SGHRS and YFSETQ. Trimming removed 4 bases from V and 5 bases from J, with 15 bases in between. Regarding the study as a whole: Nonresponders, in some cases, also had low normalized T-cell clonal expansion. With doses of 0.1-3.0 mg/kg, partial responders showed among the lowest clonal expansion.

In this sample, this clone turned up once. What it binds is unknown. Method: immunoSEQ multiplex PCR; TCRdb's copy keeps in-frame clones and lacks some. The table shows about 64,000 clones, with roughly 84% occurring only once. The receptor was derived from an adult with an advanced solid tumor such as melanoma, head and neck, liver or kidney cancer. J is TRBJ2-5 and V is TRBV5-1; a possible D gene is TRBD2 (6 bases). This specimen was CD4+ or CD8+ T cells sorted from blood, taken in a trial of the OX40 agonist ivuxolimab. CDR3 sequence (DNA): TGCGCCAGCAGCCTGGGCCTCGCGGGGGAGACCCAGTACTTC. Translated, it gives CASSLGLAGETQYF. The full variable domain, completed using reference TRBV5-1 and TRBJ2-5, is KAGVTQTPRYLIKTRGQQVTLSCSPISGHRSVSWYQQTPGQGLQFLFEYFSETQRNKGNFPGRFSGRQFSNSRSEMNVSTLELGDSALYLCASSLGLAGETQYFGPGTRLLVL.